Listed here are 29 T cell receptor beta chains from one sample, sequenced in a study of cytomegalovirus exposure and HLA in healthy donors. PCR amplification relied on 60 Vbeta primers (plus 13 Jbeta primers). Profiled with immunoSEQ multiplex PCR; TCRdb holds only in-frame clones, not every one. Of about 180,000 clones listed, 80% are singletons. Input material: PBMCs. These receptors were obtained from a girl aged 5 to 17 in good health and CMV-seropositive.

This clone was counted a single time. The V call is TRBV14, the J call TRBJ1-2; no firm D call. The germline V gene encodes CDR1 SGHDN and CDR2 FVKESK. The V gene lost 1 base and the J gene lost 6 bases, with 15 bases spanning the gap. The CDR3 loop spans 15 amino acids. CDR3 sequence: CASSQGVGGGDGYTF. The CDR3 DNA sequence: TGTGCCAGCAGCCAAGGTGTAGGAGGCGGCGATGGCTACACCTTC.

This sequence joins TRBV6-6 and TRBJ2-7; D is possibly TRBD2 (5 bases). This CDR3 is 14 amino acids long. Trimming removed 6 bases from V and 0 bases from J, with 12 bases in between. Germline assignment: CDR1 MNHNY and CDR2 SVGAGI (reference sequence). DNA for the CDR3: TGTGCCAGCAGAATAGCGCCCAGCTCCTACGAGCAGTACTTC. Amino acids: CASRIAPSSYEQYF.

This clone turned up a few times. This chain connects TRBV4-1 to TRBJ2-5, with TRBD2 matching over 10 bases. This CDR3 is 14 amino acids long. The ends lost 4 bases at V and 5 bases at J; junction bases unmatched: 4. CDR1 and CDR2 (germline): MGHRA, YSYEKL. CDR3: CASSLLAGVETQYF. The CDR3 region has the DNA TGCGCCAGCAGCCTTCTAGCGGGAGTGGAGACCCAGTACTTC.

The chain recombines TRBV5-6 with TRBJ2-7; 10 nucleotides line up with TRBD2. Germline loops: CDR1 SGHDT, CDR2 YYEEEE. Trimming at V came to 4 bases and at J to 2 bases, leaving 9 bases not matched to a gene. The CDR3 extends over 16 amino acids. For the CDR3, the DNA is TGTGCCAGCAGCCCCTGGAAGCTAGCGGGAGCCTACGAGCAGTACTTC. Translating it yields CASSPWKLAGAYEQYF.

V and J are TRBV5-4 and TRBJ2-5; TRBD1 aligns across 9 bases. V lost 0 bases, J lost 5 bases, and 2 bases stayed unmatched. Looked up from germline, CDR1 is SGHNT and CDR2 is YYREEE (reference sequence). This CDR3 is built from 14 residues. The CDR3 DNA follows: TGTGCCAGCAGCTTGGGGGGGACAGGGGAGACCCAGTACTTC. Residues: CASSLGGTGETQYF.

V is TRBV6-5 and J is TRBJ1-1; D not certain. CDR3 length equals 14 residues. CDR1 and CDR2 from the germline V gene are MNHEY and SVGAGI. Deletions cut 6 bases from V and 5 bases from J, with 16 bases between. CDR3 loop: CASRFFDGWTEAFF. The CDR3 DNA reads TGTGCCAGCAGATTCTTTGACGGGTGGACTGAAGCTTTCTTT.

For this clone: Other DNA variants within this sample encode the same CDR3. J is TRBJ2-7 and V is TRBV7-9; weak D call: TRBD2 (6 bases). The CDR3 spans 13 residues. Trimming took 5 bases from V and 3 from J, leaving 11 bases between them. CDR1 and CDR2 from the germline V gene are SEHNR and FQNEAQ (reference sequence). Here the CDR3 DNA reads TGTGCCAGCAGCCGGGGACTGAACTACGAGCAGTACTTC. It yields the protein CASSRGLNYEQYF.

CDR3 residues: CASSYPTGVVQTQYF. Written as DNA, the CDR3 is TGTGCCAGCAGTTACCCGACAGGGGTTGTACAGACCCAGTACTTC. The chain has TRBV6-6 and TRBJ2-5, with TRBD1 matching over 8 bases. Per the germline V gene, CDR1 is MNHNY and CDR2 is SVGAGI (reference sequence). Trimming took 2 bases from V and 6 from J; bases not matched to a gene: 8. The CDR3 has 15 amino acids.

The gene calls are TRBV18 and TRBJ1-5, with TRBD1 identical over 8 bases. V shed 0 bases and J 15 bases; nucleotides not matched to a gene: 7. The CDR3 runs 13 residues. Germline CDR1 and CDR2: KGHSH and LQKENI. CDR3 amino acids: CASSPPIQGARHF. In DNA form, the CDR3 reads TGTGCCAGCTCACCACCTATCCAGGGGGCAAGGCATTTT.

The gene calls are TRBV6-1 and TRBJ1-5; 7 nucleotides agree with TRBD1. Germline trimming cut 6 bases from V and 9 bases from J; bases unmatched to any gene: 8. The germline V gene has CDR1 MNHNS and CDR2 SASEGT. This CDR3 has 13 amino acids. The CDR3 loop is CASRDRVYRPQHF. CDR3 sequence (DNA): TGTGCCAGCAGAGACAGGGTTTATCGGCCCCAGCATTTT.

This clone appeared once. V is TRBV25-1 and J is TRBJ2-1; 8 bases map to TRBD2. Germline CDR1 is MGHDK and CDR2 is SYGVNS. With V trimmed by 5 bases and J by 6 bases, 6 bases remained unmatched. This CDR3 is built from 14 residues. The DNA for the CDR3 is TGTGCCAGCAGTAAGAGCGGGAGCTTCAATGAGCAGTTCTTC. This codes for CASSKSGSFNEQFF.

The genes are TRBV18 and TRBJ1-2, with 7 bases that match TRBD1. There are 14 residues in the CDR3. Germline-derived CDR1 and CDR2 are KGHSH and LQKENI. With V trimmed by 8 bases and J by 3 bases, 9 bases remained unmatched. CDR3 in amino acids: CASAGQDRDYGYTF. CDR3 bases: TGTGCCAGCGCAGGACAAGACAGGGACTATGGCTACACCTTC.

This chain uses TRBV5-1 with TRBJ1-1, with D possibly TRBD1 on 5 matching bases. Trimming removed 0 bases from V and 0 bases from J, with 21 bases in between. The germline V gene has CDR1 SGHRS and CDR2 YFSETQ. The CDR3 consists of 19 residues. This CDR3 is CASSLAGGMRTYMNTEAFF. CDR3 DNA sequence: TGCGCCAGCAGCTTGGCCGGGGGGATGCGAACTTATATGAACACTGAAGCTTTCTTT.

The CDR3 sequence: CASSYSLDSTGYTF. CDR3 DNA: TGTGCCAGCAGTTACTCTCTGGACAGTACGGGCTACACCTTC. The rearrangement links TRBV6-5 to TRBJ1-2; tentative D call: TRBD1 (6 bases). Germline lookup yields CDR1 MNHEY and CDR2 SVGAGI. The V and J ends lost 0 bases and 8 bases respectively, with 13 bases between them. This CDR3 spans 14 amino acids.

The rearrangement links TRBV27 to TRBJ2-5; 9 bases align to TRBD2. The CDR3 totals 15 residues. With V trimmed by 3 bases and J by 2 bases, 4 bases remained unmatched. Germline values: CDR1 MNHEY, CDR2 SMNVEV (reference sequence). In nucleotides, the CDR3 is TGTGCCAGCAGTTTTACTAGCGGGTATCAAGAGACCCAGTACTTC. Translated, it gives CASSFTSGYQETQYF.

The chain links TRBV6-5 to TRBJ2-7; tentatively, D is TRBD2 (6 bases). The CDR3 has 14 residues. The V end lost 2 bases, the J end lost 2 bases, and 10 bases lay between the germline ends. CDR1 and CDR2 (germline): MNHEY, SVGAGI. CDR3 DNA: TGTGCCAGCAGTTACGGGGGGAAAACCTACGAGCAGTACTTC. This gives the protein CASSYGGKTYEQYF.

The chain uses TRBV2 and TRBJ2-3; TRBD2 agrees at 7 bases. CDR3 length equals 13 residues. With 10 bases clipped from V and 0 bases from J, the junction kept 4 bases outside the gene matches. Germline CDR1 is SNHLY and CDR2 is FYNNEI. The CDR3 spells CATRESSTDTQYF. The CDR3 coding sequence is TGTGCCACGCGGGAGTCTAGCACAGATACGCAGTATTTT.

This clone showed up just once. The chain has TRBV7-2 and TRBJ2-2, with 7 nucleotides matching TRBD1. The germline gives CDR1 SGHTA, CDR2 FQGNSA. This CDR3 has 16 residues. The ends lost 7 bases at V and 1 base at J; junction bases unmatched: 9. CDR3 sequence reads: CASILTGTVNTGELFF. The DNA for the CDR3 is TGTGCCAGCATTCTTACCGGGACAGTGAACACCGGGGAGCTGTTTTTT.

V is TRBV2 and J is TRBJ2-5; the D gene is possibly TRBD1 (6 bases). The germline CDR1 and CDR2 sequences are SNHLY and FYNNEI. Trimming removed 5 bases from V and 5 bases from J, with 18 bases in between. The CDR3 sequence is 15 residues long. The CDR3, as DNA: TGTGCCAGCAGTCTTTCTCAGGGGTCTGGGGAGACCCAGTACTTC. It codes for CASSLSQGSGETQYF.

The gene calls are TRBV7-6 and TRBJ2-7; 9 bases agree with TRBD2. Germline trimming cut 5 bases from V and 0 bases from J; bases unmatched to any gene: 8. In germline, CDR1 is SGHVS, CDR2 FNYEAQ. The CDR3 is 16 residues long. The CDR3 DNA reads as TGTGCCAGCAGCCAAGGCGCTAGCGGGGCCTCCTACGAGCAGTACTTC. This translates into CASSQGASGASYEQYF.

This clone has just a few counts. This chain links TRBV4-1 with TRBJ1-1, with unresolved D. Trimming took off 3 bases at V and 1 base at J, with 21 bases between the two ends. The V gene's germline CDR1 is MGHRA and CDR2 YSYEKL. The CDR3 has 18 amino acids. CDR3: CASSHTDLFGAGNTEAFF. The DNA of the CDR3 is TGCGCCAGCAGCCACACCGACCTCTTTGGAGCGGGGAACACTGAAGCTTTCTTT.

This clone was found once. CDR3 amino acids: CASSLAGSQYHRETQYF. The DNA for the CDR3 is TGTGCCAGCAGCTTAGCGGGCAGCCAGTATCACCGAGAGACCCAGTACTTC. The V gene is TRBV7-9, the J gene TRBJ2-5; D is uncertain. V was pared by 0 bases and J by 4 bases, with 18 bases between. Germline loops: CDR1 SEHNR, CDR2 FQNEAQ (reference sequence). The CDR3 contains 17 residues.

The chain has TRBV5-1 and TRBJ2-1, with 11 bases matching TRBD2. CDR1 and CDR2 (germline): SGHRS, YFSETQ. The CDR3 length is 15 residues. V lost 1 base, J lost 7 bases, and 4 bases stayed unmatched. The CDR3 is CASSLTSGSINEQFF. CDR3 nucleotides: TGCGCCAGCAGCTTGACTAGCGGGAGTATAAATGAGCAGTTCTTC. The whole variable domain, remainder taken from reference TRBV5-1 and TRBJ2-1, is KAGVTQTPRYLIKTRGQQVTLSCSPISGHRSVSWYQQTPGQGLQFLFEYFSETQRNKGNFPGRFSGRQFSNSRSEMNVSTLELGDSALYLCASSLTSGSINEQFFGPGTRLTVL.

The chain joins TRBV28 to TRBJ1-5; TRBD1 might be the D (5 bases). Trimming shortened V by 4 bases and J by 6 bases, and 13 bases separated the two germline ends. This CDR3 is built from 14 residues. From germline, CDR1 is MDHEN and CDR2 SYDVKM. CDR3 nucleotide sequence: TGTGCCAGCAGTTACTCAAGGGGCGGTCAGCCCCAGCATTTT. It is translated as CASSYSRGGQPQHF.

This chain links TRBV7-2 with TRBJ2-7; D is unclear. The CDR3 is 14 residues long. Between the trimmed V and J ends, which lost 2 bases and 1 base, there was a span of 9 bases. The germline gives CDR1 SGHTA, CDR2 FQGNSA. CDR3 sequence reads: CASSLWAGSYEQYF. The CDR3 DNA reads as TGTGCCAGCAGCTTATGGGCCGGTTCCTACGAGCAGTACTTC.

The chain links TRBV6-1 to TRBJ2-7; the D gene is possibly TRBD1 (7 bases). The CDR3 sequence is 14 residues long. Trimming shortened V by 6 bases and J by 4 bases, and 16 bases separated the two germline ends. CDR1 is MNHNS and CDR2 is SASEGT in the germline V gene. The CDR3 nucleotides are TGTGCCAGCAGAGGGGGGACAGATCTATACGAGCAGTACTTC. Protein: CASRGGTDLYEQYF.

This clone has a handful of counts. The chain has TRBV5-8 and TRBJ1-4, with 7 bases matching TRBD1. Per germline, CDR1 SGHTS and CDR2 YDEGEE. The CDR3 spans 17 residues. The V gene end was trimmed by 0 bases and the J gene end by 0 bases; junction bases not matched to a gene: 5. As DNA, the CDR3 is TGTGCCAGCAGCTTGGGGCAGGGGGAAGCAACTAATGAAAAACTGTTTTTT. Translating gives CASSLGQGEATNEKLFF.

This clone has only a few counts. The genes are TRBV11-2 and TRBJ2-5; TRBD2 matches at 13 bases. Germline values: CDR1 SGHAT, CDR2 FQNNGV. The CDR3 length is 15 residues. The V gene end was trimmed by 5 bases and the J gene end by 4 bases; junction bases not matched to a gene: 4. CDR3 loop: CASSLRLAGGETQYF. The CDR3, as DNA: TGTGCCAGCAGCCTCCGACTAGCGGGGGGAGAGACCCAGTACTTC. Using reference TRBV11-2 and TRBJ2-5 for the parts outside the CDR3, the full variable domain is EAGVAQSPRYKIIEKRQSVAFWCNPISGHATLYWYQQILGQGPKLLIQFQNNGVVDDSQLPKDRFSAERLKGVDSTLKIQPAKLEDSAVYLCASSLRLAGGETQYFGPGTRLLVL.

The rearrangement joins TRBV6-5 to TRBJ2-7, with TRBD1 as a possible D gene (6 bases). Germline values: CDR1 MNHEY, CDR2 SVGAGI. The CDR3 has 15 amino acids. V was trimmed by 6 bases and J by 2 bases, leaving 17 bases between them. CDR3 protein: CASSLWGPPTYEQYF. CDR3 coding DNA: TGTGCCAGCAGCCTCTGGGGGCCCCCCACCTACGAGCAGTACTTC.